Listed below are T cell receptor beta chains from one sample, sequenced in a study of early T cells in non-severe SARS-CoV-2 infection. One entry per CDR3 protein results from TCRdb running MiXCR on the 5' RACE reads. The sample has about 38,000 distinct CDR3 sequences, around 4.6% seen once; the top ten hold under 20%. The source material was whole blood. These receptors came from an adult who was a healthcare worker with PCR-confirmed SARS-CoV-2 infection or an uninfected control (not recorded which). The CDR3 runs from the conserved cysteine through the conserved F or W. D genes are given only for firm matches. Rows may omit the clone size; those that give it use once, few, many or a size class.

v_call,d_call,j_call,clone_size,cdr3_aa,cdr3_nt
TRBV12-3/TRBV12-4,.,TRBJ2-3,many,CASSFLVVANTDTQYF,TGTGCCAGCAGTTTCTTGGTGGTTGCGAACACAGATACGCAGTATTTT
TRBV3-1,.,TRBJ1-2,.,CASSQDGRGYTF,TGTGCCAGCAGCCAAGACGGTAGAGGCTACACCTTC
TRBV5-1,.,TRBJ2-1,few,CASSPGANEQFF,TGCGCCAGCAGCCCCGGGGCCAATGAGCAGTTCTTC
TRBV10-3,.,TRBJ1-4,many,CAISQEGEKLFF,TGTGCCATCAGCCAAGAGGGGGAAAAACTGTTTTTT
TRBV25-1,.,TRBJ2-3,.,CASSPEGVGADTQYF,TGTGCCAGCAGTCCCGAGGGGGTGGGGGCAGATACGCAGTATTTT
TRBV11-2,.,TRBJ1-1,many,CASSPRVSMNTEAFF,TGTGCCAGCAGCCCAAGGGTCTCGATGAACACTGAAGCTTTCTTT
TRBV6-2/TRBV6-3,TRBD1,TRBJ2-7,many,CASSNQRTGHYEQYF,TGTGCCAGCAGCAACCAGAGGACAGGGCACTACGAGCAGTACTTC
TRBV30,TRBD1,TRBJ1-6,few,CAWSQTGRGNSPLHF,TGTGCCTGGAGCCAGACAGGGCGTGGAAATTCACCCCTCCACTTT
TRBV7-9,TRBD1,TRBJ2-1,many,CASSLVWTGNDEQFF,TGTGCCAGCAGCTTAGTTTGGACAGGTAACGATGAGCAGTTCTTC
TRBV2,TRBD1,TRBJ2-2,few,CASRADRVTGELFF,TGTGCCAGCAGAGCAGACAGGGTCACCGGGGAGCTGTTTTTT
TRBV29-1,TRBD2,TRBJ2-3,many,CSVELAGTDTQYF,TGCAGCGTTGAGCTAGCGGGGACAGATACGCAGTATTTT
TRBV29-1,.,TRBJ2-6,many,CSVEAGPGANVLTF,TGCAGCGTTGAGGCAGGCCCTGGGGCCAACGTCCTGACTTTC
TRBV29-1,.,TRBJ1-2,many,CSVGDGGYTF,TGCAGCGTTGGCGACGGCGGCTACACCTTC
TRBV4-2,TRBD2,TRBJ2-5,many,CASTFLAGEGETQYF,TGTGCCAGCACCTTCCTCGCGGGGGAGGGAGAGACCCAGTACTTC
TRBV18,.,TRBJ2-7,.,CASSRDLGYEQYF,TGTGCCAGCTCACGGGACCTGGGCTACGAGCAGTACTTC
TRBV3-1,.,TRBJ1-2,few,CASSQGTVSCTF,TGTGCCAGCAGCCAAGGGACCGTGAGTTGCACCTTC
TRBV12-3/TRBV12-4,TRBD2,TRBJ2-1,many,CASSPRGGLGEQFF,TGTGCCAGCAGTCCCCGGGGGGGGTTGGGTGAGCAGTTCTTC
TRBV12-3/TRBV12-4,TRBD1,TRBJ2-1,many,CASSSGTGFYNEQFF,TGTGCCAGCAGCTCCGGGACAGGTTTCTACAATGAGCAGTTCTTC
TRBV6-5,TRBD1,TRBJ1-1,many,CASKPQGGNTEAFF,TGTGCCAGCAAACCGCAGGGGGGGAACACTGAAGCTTTCTTT
TRBV5-1,TRBD1,TRBJ1-1,many,CASSLARDSRAFF,TGCGCCAGCAGCTTGGCAAGGGACAGCCGCGCTTTCTTT
TRBV3-1,.,TRBJ2-5,many,CASSQEGRETQYF,TGTGCCAGCAGCCAAGAAGGGAGAGAGACCCAGTACTTC
TRBV25-1,.,TRBJ2-7,many,CASSPRAGPYEQYF,TGTGCCAGCAGTCCCCGGGCAGGGCCCTACGAGCAGTACTTC
TRBV3-1,.,TRBJ2-3,many,CASSQGWADTQYF,TGTGCCAGCAGCCAGGGTTGGGCAGATACGCAGTATTTT
TRBV11-2,.,TRBJ2-6,many,CATSSGANVLTF,TGTGCCACCTCCTCTGGGGCCAACGTCCTGACTTTC
TRBV7-9,.,TRBJ2-7,few,CASSLAVTGDSYEQYF,TGTGCCAGCAGCTTAGCGGTCACTGGAGACTCCTACGAGCAGTACTTC
TRBV20-1,TRBD2,TRBJ2-1,many,CSARDTGTSGRTYNEQFF,TGCAGTGCTAGAGACACGGGGACTAGCGGGAGGACCTACAATGAGCAGTTCTTC
TRBV5-1,.,TRBJ2-2,.,CASSLAVASGTGELFF,TGCGCCAGCAGCTTGGCGGTAGCTTCGGGCACCGGGGAGCTGTTTTTT
TRBV20-1,TRBD1,TRBJ2-2,many,CSASTGTGEAGELFF,TGCAGTGCAAGTACCGGGACAGGGGAGGCCGGGGAGCTGTTTTTT
TRBV9,.,TRBJ2-7,many,CASSVGVTYEQYF,TGTGCCAGCAGCGTCGGAGTGACATACGAGCAGTACTTC
TRBV20-1,.,TRBJ1-1,many,CSARTGLEGTEAFF,TGCAGTGCCCGAACCGGTTTGGAGGGTACTGAAGCTTTCTTT
TRBV9,.,TRBJ2-5,many,CASSVVPGDQETQYF,TGTGCCAGCAGCGTAGTGCCGGGGGACCAAGAGACCCAGTACTTC
TRBV7-9,.,TRBJ1-2,many,CASSSSRGYTF,TGTGCCAGCAGCTCGAGTAGAGGCTACACCTTC
TRBV6-1,.,TRBJ2-2,many,CAGEDPLTGELFF,TGTGCTGGGGAGGATCCGCTCACCGGGGAGCTGTTTTTT
TRBV12-3/TRBV12-4,.,TRBJ1-1,many,CASTFLTGINTEAFF,TGTGCCAGCACCTTCCTTACAGGAATCAACACTGAAGCTTTCTTT
TRBV7-9,.,TRBJ2-1,.,CASRGNEQFF,TGTGCCAGCAGGGGCAATGAGCAGTTCTTC
TRBV24-1,.,TRBJ2-7,many,CATIPGQPNEEQYF,TGTGCCACCATTCCGGGACAACCCAACGAAGAGCAGTACTTC